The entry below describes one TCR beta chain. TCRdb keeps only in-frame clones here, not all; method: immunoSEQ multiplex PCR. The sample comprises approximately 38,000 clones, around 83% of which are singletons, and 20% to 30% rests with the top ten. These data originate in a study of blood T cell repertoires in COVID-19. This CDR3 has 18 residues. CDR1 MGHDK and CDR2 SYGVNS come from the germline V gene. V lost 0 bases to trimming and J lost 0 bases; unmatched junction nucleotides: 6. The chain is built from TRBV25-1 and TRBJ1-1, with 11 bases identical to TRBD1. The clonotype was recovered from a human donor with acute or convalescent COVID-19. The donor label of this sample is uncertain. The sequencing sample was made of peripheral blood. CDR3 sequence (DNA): TGTGCCAGCAGTGAATATTACCCGGGACAGGGGGTGAACACTGAAGCTTTCTTT. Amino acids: CASSEYYPGQGVNTEAFF. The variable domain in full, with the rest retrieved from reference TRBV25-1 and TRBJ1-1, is EADIYQTPRYLVIGTGKKITLECSQTMGHDKMYWYQQDPGMELHLIHYSYGVNSTEKGDLSSESTVSRIRTEHFPLTLESARPSHTSQYLCASSEYYPGQGVNTEAFFGQGTRLTVV.